Below are 30 T cell receptor beta chains sequenced from a single sample in a study of tumor and adjacent non-tumor tissue in lung cancer. Three rounds of nested PCR, following a modified ARM-PCR protocol, produced the TCRbeta library. Each CDR3 protein gets one entry after TCRdb re-called the multiplex PCR reads with MiXCR. Among 90,000 to 110,000 distinct CDR3 sequences listed, roughly two thirds were seen once. RNA was extracted from bulk tissue without any cell sorting. The normal lung tissue was taken more than 3 cm from the tumor edge. Sequenced sample: distant non-tumor lung tissue. These receptors came from a man between 60 and 75 years old with non-small cell lung cancer.

With regard to this clonotype: A much larger clone is a single base away; this may be a read error. The gene calls are TRBV5-1 and TRBJ2-1, with TRBD1 identical over 7 bases. From germline, CDR1 is SGHRS and CDR2 YFSETQ. CDR3 length: 18 residues. CDR3 region: CTSSPAGGTGSSYNEQFF. The CDR3 nucleotides read TGCACCAGCAGCCCCGCAGGGGGAACAGGCAGCTCCTACAATGAGCAGTTCTTC. Full variable domain (missing parts from reference TRBV5-1 and TRBJ2-1): KAGVTQTPRYLIKTRGQQVTLSCSPISGHRSVSWYQQTPGQGLQFLFEYFSETQRNKGNFPGRFSGRQFSNSRSEMNVSTLELGDSALYLCTSSPAGGTGSSYNEQFFGPGTRLTVL.

The chain combines TRBV11-2 with TRBJ1-5; D unclear. Germline assignment: CDR1 SGHAT and CDR2 FQNNGV. This CDR3 spans 14 amino acids. V dropped 0 bases and J dropped 4 bases, with 7 bases sitting between them. The DNA for the CDR3 is TGTGCCAGCAGCTTAGATAGCGGAAATCAGCCCCAGCATTTT. Encoded protein: CASSLDSGNQPQHF.

Comments on this clonotype: This may be a read error: a much more frequent sequence differs by one nucleotide. The conserved final phenylalanine or tryptophan is absent from the CDR3, which likely points to a read error. The V and J genes are TRBV20-1 and TRBJ2-3; 9 nucleotides agree with TRBD1. Per germline, CDR1 DFQATT and CDR2 SNEGSKA (reference sequence). V was pared by 3 bases and J by 4 bases, with 5 bases of the junction left unmatched. This CDR3 has 14 residues. The CDR3 nucleotides read TGCAGTGCTAGGGGGACAGGGTGGGCAGATACGCAGTATTTA. Translating gives CSARGTGWADTQYL.

This clonotype was counted a few times. This chain uses TRBV5-1 with TRBJ2-2; TRBD1 is a possible D gene (6 bases). The CDR3 has 16 residues. From germline, CDR1 is SGHRS and CDR2 YFSETQ. V was cut by 4 bases and J by 0 bases, with 13 bases left in between. The CDR3 loop reads CASSPRGFTNTGELFF. The DNA of the CDR3 is TGCGCCAGCAGCCCAAGGGGGTTCACGAACACCGGGGAGCTGTTTTTT.

On this clonotype: One junction end disagrees with the germline gene, perhaps due to a read error. The CDR3 DNA is TGTGCCAACAGTGAAGCGCATTCAGGGACAGCCTATGGCTACACCTTC. The encoded protein is CANSEAHSGTAYGYTF. This rearrangement joins TRBV6-1 to TRBJ1-2, with 7 bases aligning to TRBD1. This CDR3 is 16 amino acids long. Germline V gene sequence: CDR1 MNHNS, CDR2 SASEGT.

Points on this clonotype: One base away lies a much larger clone, so this may be a sequencing read error. V is TRBV7-9 and J is TRBJ2-1; tentatively, D is TRBD2 (5 bases). There are 12 residues in the CDR3. Germline V lookup: CDR1 SEHNR, CDR2 FQNEAQ (reference sequence). CDR3 in amino acids: CAGSVRGYEQFF. CDR3 nucleotide sequence: TGTGCCGGCAGCGTCCGGGGATATGAGCAGTTCTTC.

This clonotype was seen at least ten times. This sequence joins TRBV6-2 or TRBV6-3 and TRBJ2-3, with unresolved D. The length of the CDR3 is 14 residues. The germline V and J ends were trimmed by 6 bases and 0 bases, with 10 bases remaining between them. Per germline, CDR1 MNHEY and CDR2 SVGEGT. CDR3 sequence reads: CASSKDASTDTQYF. The CDR3 nucleotides are TGTGCCAGCAGCAAAGACGCTAGCACAGATACGCAGTATTTT.

The genes are TRBV14 and TRBJ2-3; 7 bases are a match to TRBD1. The CDR3 contains 15 residues. Germline CDR1 and CDR2: SGHDN and FVKESK. CDR3 DNA sequence: TGTGTAAGCAGCACGACAGGGTCGCGATTGGATACGCAGTATTTT. Protein sequence: CVSSTTGSRLDTQYF.

This clonotype has only a few counts. No conserved phenylalanine or tryptophan is present at the end of the CDR3, so a read error is the likely explanation. The chain carries TRBV11-1 and TRBJ2-7; D not resolved. The germline CDR1 and CDR2 sequences are SGHAT and FQDESV (reference sequence). The length of the CDR3 is 14 residues. DNA for the CDR3: TGTACCAGCAGCTTTCCCGGCGGCGCCTATGAGCAGTACTTG. Protein product: CTSSFPGGAYEQYL.

This clonotype came up many times. The rearrangement uses TRBV28 and TRBJ1-1; TRBD1 aligns across 11 bases. The germline V gene has CDR1 MDHEN and CDR2 SYDVKM. The CDR3 spans 16 residues. J gave up 5 bases and V 6 bases, and 11 bases lay outside the gene matches. The CDR3 nucleotides read TGTGCCAGCAGACCGGGACAGGGGGTTTTTCGGACTGAAGCTTTCTTT. Encoded protein: CASRPGQGVFRTEAFF.

For this clonotype: The CDR3 does not end in the conserved phenylalanine or tryptophan, so this is likely a read error. Because the CDR3's place on the DNA is in doubt, the DNA is left out and the CDR3 is given as listed by TCRdb. The rearrangement links TRBV29-1 to TRBJ2-1; the table's TRBD2 call for D was not verified on the DNA. The CDR3 is 17 amino acids long, termini counted. Germline V gene data show CDR1 as SQVTM and CDR2 as ANQGSEA. CDR3 sequence: CSVARPSSGRSYNEQFS.

This rearrangement joins TRBV29-1 to TRBJ1-2; D ambiguous. There are 13 residues in the CDR3. Germline lookup yields CDR1 SQVTM and CDR2 ANQGSEA. The CDR3 sequence: CNASPKENYGYTF. The CDR3 DNA reads as TGCAACGCCTCGCCCAAGGAGAACTATGGCTACACCTTC.

This clonotype occurred a few times. A much larger clone lies a single base off, so this may be a read error. The gene calls are TRBV6-5 and TRBJ2-6, with TRBD2 matching 11 bases. This CDR3 spans 17 amino acids. In germline, CDR1 is MNHEY, CDR2 SVGAGI. The CDR3 loop reads CASRLAGVVSGANVLNF. CDR3 DNA: TGTGCCAGCAGACTAGCGGGAGTAGTTTCTGGGGCCAACGTCCTGAATTTC.

This clonotype was picked up one time. A clone one base away is much larger, so this may be a read error. The chain employs TRBV7-9 and TRBJ2-1; D possibly corresponds to TRBD2 (5 bases). The CDR3 is 17 residues long. With 4 bases removed from V and 0 bases from J, the gap between germline ends came to 16 bases. Germline CDR1 and CDR2: SEHNR and FQNEAQ (reference sequence). The CDR3 loop reads CASSSAASCRSYNEQFF. The DNA for the CDR3 is TGTGCCAGCAGCTCGGCGGCTAGCTGTCGCTCCTACAATGAGCAGTTCTTC.

On this clonotype itself: The CDR3 end shows no conserved phenylalanine or tryptophan, and so a read error is likely. This chain uses TRBV6-6 with TRBJ1-5, with 8 nucleotides matching TRBD1. The V gene end was trimmed by 7 bases and the J gene end by 6 bases; junction bases not matched to a gene: 8. Germline V gene data show CDR1 as MNHNY and CDR2 as SVGAGI (reference sequence). This CDR3 region has 14 residues. In DNA, the CDR3 is TGTGCCAGCAACGACAGGGGTTTCCTTCAGCCCCAGCATTTA. This encodes CASNDRGFLQPQHL.

This clonotype was recorded many times. The J gene is TRBJ1-1, the V gene TRBV5-4; TRBD1 agrees at 7 bases. Trimming took 6 bases from V and 4 from J; bases not matched to a gene: 21. Germline V gene data show CDR1 as SGHNT and CDR2 as YYREEE (reference sequence). The CDR3 totals 18 residues. This CDR3 reads CASITYEREGAFSTEAFF. The CDR3 region has the DNA TGTGCCAGCATCACCTACGAAAGAGAGGGGGCTTTTAGCACTGAAGCTTTCTTT.

To note about this clonotype: Germline is not matched at one junction end, which may reflect a read error. The chain has TRBV5-4 and TRBJ2-7; D tentatively fits TRBD1 or TRBD2 (6 bases each). The CDR3 is 14 residues long. The germline V gene encodes CDR1 SGHNT and CDR2 YYREEE (reference sequence). DNA for the CDR3: TGTGCCAGCAGCATTACTATCGGGGGCTACAAGCAGTACTTC. Translating it yields CASSITIGGYKQYF.

On this clonotype: Lacking the conserved final phenylalanine or tryptophan, this CDR3 likely reflects a read error. This sequence joins TRBV6-4 and TRBJ2-3, with TRBD2 identical over 7 bases. J was trimmed by 6 bases and V by 6 bases; bases with no gene match: 9. Germline values: CDR1 MRHNA, CDR2 SNTAGT. The CDR3 covers 14 residues. The CDR3 region has the DNA TGTGCCAGCAGCCCCGGGGGGACGGCGGATACGCAGTATCTT. Translated: CASSPGGTADTQYL.

This clonotype was counted ten times or more. This chain links TRBV4-1 with TRBJ2-7, with D possibly being TRBD2 (6 bases). The germline CDR1 and CDR2 sequences are MGHRA and YSYEKL. V dropped 0 bases and J dropped 2 bases, with 14 bases sitting between them. The length of the CDR3 is 16 residues. The CDR3: CASSQDAGGVPYEQYF. The CDR3 nucleotides are TGCGCCAGCAGCCAAGATGCGGGCGGGGTCCCCTACGAGCAGTACTTC.

Notes on this clonotype: The junction departs from the called germline gene at one end, perhaps through a read error. The chain carries TRBV24-1 and TRBJ2-4; D may be TRBD2 (5 bases). Germline assignment: CDR1 KGHDR and CDR2 SFDVKD. CDR3 size: 15 residues. The CDR3 loop reads CATSGSGTAKNVQYF. CDR3 nucleotide sequence: TGTGCAACCAGTGGCAGCGGAACGGCCAAAAACGTTCAGTACTTC.

As regards this clonotype: This sequence may be a read error, since a much larger clone differs from it by one base. The V call is TRBV5-4, the J call TRBJ1-2; 9 bases are shared with TRBD1. The CDR3 contains 13 residues. The germline CDR1 and CDR2 sequences are SGHNT and YYREEE (reference sequence). The CDR3 sequence: CASSRQGVDGYAF. The CDR3 coding sequence is TGTGCCAGCAGCCGACAGGGGGTCGATGGCTACGCCTTC.

The rearrangement uses TRBV6-6 and TRBJ1-6; D remains unclear. This CDR3 spans 12 amino acids. Germline V lookup: CDR1 MNHNY, CDR2 SVGAGI (reference sequence). Trimming stripped 7 bases from V and 10 bases from J, with 11 bases between. The CDR3 coding sequence is TGTGCCAGCACACAGCCGGTCTCACCCCTCCACTTT. Amino acid sequence: CASTQPVSPLHF.

This clonotype was counted at least ten times. The chain carries TRBV6-2 or TRBV6-3 and TRBJ1-5; D call uncertain. This CDR3 region has 13 residues. The germline V and J ends were trimmed by 5 bases and 0 bases, with 5 bases remaining between them. The germline V gene has CDR1 MNHEY and CDR2 SVGEGT. The CDR3 protein is CASSDHSNQPQHF. The CDR3 region has the DNA TGTGCCAGCAGTGATCATAGCAATCAGCCCCAGCATTTT.

This clonotype occurred many times. The V gene is TRBV6-1, the J gene TRBJ2-3, with D uncertain. The CDR3 consists of 13 residues. Germline V gene lookup returns CDR1 MNHNS and CDR2 SASEGT. V lost 3 bases and J 3 bases, leaving 7 bases between the germline ends. The CDR3 loop is CASSEDQTDTQYF. CDR3 nucleotides: TGTGCCAGCAGTGAGGACCAAACAGATACGCAGTATTTT.

This clonotype was seen only a few times. A much larger clone sits a single nucleotide away, making a read error possible. This chain's CDR3 is CASSPREGGCNEQFF. The CDR3 nucleotides are TGTGCCAGCAGCCCCCGGGAGGGAGGGTGCAATGAGCAGTTCTTC. The V gene is TRBV4-2, the J gene TRBJ2-1; 8 bases agree with TRBD2. Unmatched junction bases numbered 8, after V lost 4 bases and J lost 6 bases. This CDR3 has 15 amino acids. Germline V lookup: CDR1 LGHNA, CDR2 YNFKEQ.

This clonotype was picked up many times. The chain recombines TRBV5-5 with TRBJ2-7; D remains unclear. The V end lost 1 base, the J end lost 0 bases, and 14 bases lay between the germline ends. This CDR3 spans 16 amino acids. Germline loops: CDR1 SGHKS, CDR2 YYEKEE (reference sequence). CDR3 in amino acids: CASSLIKDASSYEQYF. CDR3 DNA: TGTGCCAGCAGCTTGATTAAGGACGCCAGCTCCTACGAGCAGTACTTC.

Details on this clonotype: The germline gene is not matched at one end of the junction; a read error may be the cause. The rearrangement links TRBV4-1 to TRBJ1-5, with TRBD1 as a possible D gene (6 bases). This CDR3 comprises 15 residues. Germline-derived CDR1 and CDR2 are MGHRA and YSYEKL. CDR3 in DNA: TGCGACAGCAGCCAAGTGGCAGGGGAGGATCAGCCCCGGCATTTT. The encoded protein is CDSSQVAGEDQPRHF.

This clonotype was counted a few times. This chain links TRBV28 with TRBJ1-1, with a weak D call TRBD1 (6 bases). This CDR3 comprises 14 residues. The germline gives CDR1 MDHEN, CDR2 SYDVKM. V was shortened by 4 bases and J by 4 bases, with 13 bases between the two germline ends. In nucleotides, the CDR3 is TGTGCCAGCAGTTCGGGGGGGGCGCGCACTGAAGCTTTCTTT. Protein sequence: CASSSGGARTEAFF.

The chain combines TRBV12-3 or TRBV12-4 with TRBJ2-1, with 11 positions matching TRBD1. V shed 8 bases and J 9 bases; nucleotides not matched to a gene: 12. The CDR3 spans 15 residues. The CDR3 nucleotides read TGTGCCAGCCGATGGGGGACAGGGGGTTACGGTGAGCAGTTCTTC. It yields the protein CASRWGTGGYGEQFF.

V gene TRBV6-2 or TRBV6-3 combines with J gene TRBJ2-5, with D unclear. Trimming removed 8 bases from V and 8 bases from J, with 15 bases in between. The CDR3 is 12 amino acids. The germline gives CDR1 MNHEY, CDR2 SVGEGT. The CDR3 DNA sequence: TGTGCCAGCTGTTCCGGCCTACGCACCCAGTACTTC. Its protein product is CASCSGLRTQYF.